A selection of T cell receptor beta chains follows, all from one sample in a study of blood T cell repertoires in COVID-19. Generated by immunoSEQ multiplex PCR, the TCRdb table keeps only in-frame clones and is missing some. Of about 200,000 clones listed, 65% to 90% are singletons. Material for sequencing was PBMCs or T cells enriched from blood (not recorded which). These receptors originate from a man aged 35-49 years who had recovered from COVID-19. Both conserved end residues are part of each CDR3. A D gene is named only where the DNA matches it firmly. Clone size is given for some rows only: seen once, a few or many times, or a class if the clone is expanded.

J,V,size,length,D,CDR3,DNA
TRBJ1-1,TRBV7-9,NA,14,TRBD1,CANQRQGMNTEAFF,TGTGCCAACCAGAGACAGGGCATGAACACTGAAGCTTTCTTT
TRBJ2-2,TRBV7-2,few,16,TRBD2,CASSREGTSRTGELFF,TGTGCCAGCAGTCGTGAGGGGACTAGCCGCACCGGGGAGCTGTTTTTT
TRBJ2-1,TRBV5-1,few,16,NA,CASSQGRVLDSREQFF,TGCGCCAGCAGCCAGGGGCGGGTATTAGACTCTCGGGAGCAGTTCTTC
TRBJ2-3,TRBV5-1,NA,15,NA,CASSFMQGKSDTQYF,TGCGCCAGCAGCTTCATGCAGGGGAAGTCGGATACGCAGTATTTT
TRBJ2-1,TRBV7-3,NA,16,TRBD2,CASSAPGLAGENEQFF,TGTGCCAGCAGCGCGCCGGGACTAGCGGGAGAGAATGAGCAGTTCTTC
TRBJ2-2,TRBV7-2,many,17,TRBD1,CASSPRRQGLSTGELFF,TGTGCCAGCAGCCCCAGAAGACAGGGGTTGAGCACCGGGGAGCTGTTTTTT
TRBJ2-7,TRBV6-5,NA,14,NA,CASKGRQSSYEQYF,TGTGCCAGCAAGGGTCGACAGAGCTCCTACGAGCAGTACTTC
TRBJ1-5,TRBV28,NA,13,NA,CASSAELRGPQHF,TGTGCCAGCAGTGCTGAACTGAGAGGGCCCCAGCATTTT
TRBJ2-4,TRBV21-1,NA,18,NA,CASSPKDRVEGAKNIQYF,TGTGCCAGCAGCCCAAAAGACAGGGTAGAGGGTGCCAAAAACATTCAGTACTTC
TRBJ1-1,TRBV7-2,NA,13,TRBD1,CASRPTPQGKAFF,TGTGCCAGCAGACCTACACCACAGGGGAAAGCTTTCTTT
TRBJ1-3,TRBV19,NA,14,TRBD1,CASSTGQGGNTIYF,TGTGCCAGTAGCACGGGACAGGGAGGAAACACCATATATTTT
TRBJ2-5,TRBV5-1,NA,15,NA,CASSLSPGDKETQYF,TGCGCCAGCAGCTTAAGTCCCGGGGACAAAGAGACCCAGTACTTC
TRBJ2-5,TRBV28,NA,16,TRBD2,CASSPRTSGRGETQYF,TGTGCCAGCAGTCCCCGGACTAGCGGGAGAGGAGAGACCCAGTACTTC
TRBJ1-1,TRBV11-2,NA,14,NA,CASSLVGTFKSAFF,TGTGCCAGCAGCTTAGTCGGGACTTTCAAGAGCGCTTTCTTT
TRBJ1-1,TRBV10-3,few,13,NA,CAISSGDNTEAFF,TGTGCCATCAGTTCAGGGGATAACACTGAAGCTTTCTTT
TRBJ2-1,TRBV11-2,NA,13,NA,CASSVDRPNEQFF,TGTGCCAGCAGCGTGGACAGACCCAATGAGCAGTTCTTC
TRBJ1-1,TRBV5-5,NA,14,NA,CASSLGRASTEAFF,TGTGCCAGCAGCTTGGGCAGAGCGAGCACTGAAGCTTTCTTT
TRBJ2-1,TRBV2,NA,13,NA,CASSVEGAGGQFF,TGTGCCAGCAGTGTCGAAGGGGCCGGGGGGCAGTTCTTC
TRBJ1-5,TRBV7-8,NA,13,TRBD1,CASSRQGNQPQHF,TGTGCCAGCAGCCGACAGGGGAATCAGCCCCAGCATTTT
TRBJ2-5,TRBV7-6,NA,16,TRBD1,CASSRLLGQGDETQYF,TGTGCCAGCAGCCGTCTACTGGGACAGGGGGACGAGACCCAGTACTTC
TRBJ1-1,TRBV18,NA,15,NA,CASSPLSITNTEAFF,TGTGCCAGCTCACCACTTTCGATAACAAACACTGAAGCTTTCTTT
TRBJ2-1,TRBV11-1,once,16,NA,CASSLGGSNSYNEQFF,TGTGCCAGCAGCTTAGGGGGCAGCAATTCCTACAATGAGCAGTTCTTC
TRBJ1-3,TRBV7-6,NA,15,NA,CASSLGGGLGNTIYF,TGTGCCAGCAGCTTAGGGGGGGGACTTGGAAACACCATATATTTT
TRBJ2-2,TRBV7-3,NA,15,NA,CASSPQEGNLGELFF,TGTGCCAGCAGCCCACAAGAGGGTAACTTGGGGGAGCTGTTTTTT
TRBJ2-1,TRBV3-1/TRBV3-2,NA,16,TRBD1,CASSQLEGQGIYEQFF,TGTGCCAGCAGCCAATTGGAGGGACAGGGAATATATGAGCAGTTCTTC
TRBJ2-7,TRBV15,once,15,NA,CATSRDRDNSYEQYF,TGTGCCACCAGCAGAGACCGGGACAACTCCTACGAGCAGTACTTC
TRBJ2-7,TRBV2,NA,11,NA,CASRGHYEQYF,TGTGCCAGCAGGGGACACTACGAGCAGTACTTC
TRBJ2-1,TRBV25-1,NA,18,TRBD2,CASSEWGTSGVLGNEQFF,TGTGCCAGCAGTGAATGGGGGACTAGCGGTGTGTTGGGCAATGAGCAGTTCTTC
TRBJ2-2,TRBV20-1,NA,17,TRBD2,CSASLLAGGPDTGELFF,TGCAGTGCTAGTTTACTAGCGGGAGGGCCTGACACCGGGGAGCTGTTTTTT
TRBJ1-2,TRBV2,many,15,NA,CASSAAAGATYGYTF,TGTGCCAGCAGTGCAGCGGCAGGGGCCACCTATGGCTACACCTTC
TRBJ1-1,TRBV5-6,NA,17,NA,CASSLMEQGWMNTEAFF,TGTGCCAGCAGCTTGATGGAGCAGGGGTGGATGAACACTGAAGCTTTCTTT
TRBJ2-7,TRBV2,NA,17,TRBD2,CASSEFLGTSGNGEQYF,TGTGCCAGCAGTGAATTTCTAGGGACTAGCGGGAATGGCGAGCAGTACTTC
TRBJ2-7,TRBV6-5,NA,12,NA,CASSAVTYEQYF,TGTGCCAGCAGCGCAGTTACCTACGAGCAGTACTTC
TRBJ1-1,TRBV28,NA,17,TRBD1,CASSSHNSGRGLIGAFF,TGTGCCAGCAGTTCCCATAACTCGGGCAGGGGGCTAATCGGAGCTTTCTTT
TRBJ2-3,TRBV7-9,few,15,TRBD2,CASSSDWEGLDTQYF,TGTGCCAGCAGTTCGGACTGGGAGGGGCTAGATACGCAGTATTTT
TRBJ2-1,TRBV3-1/TRBV3-2,NA,18,TRBD2,CASSQDLLAGGEYNEQFF,TGTGCCAGCAGCCAAGACCTTCTAGCGGGAGGGGAGTACAATGAGCAGTTCTTC
TRBJ1-2,TRBV5-6,NA,16,NA,CASSYIPGTRASPYTF,TGTGCCAGCAGCTATATTCCCGGGACAAGGGCCTCACCCTACACCTTC
TRBJ2-3,TRBV5-6,NA,16,TRBD2,CASSSWTSGDTDTQYF,TGTGCCAGCAGCTCCTGGACTAGCGGGGACACAGATACGCAGTATTTT
TRBJ2-5,TRBV2,once,15,TRBD2,CASTWGEGGQETQYF,TGTGCCAGCACCTGGGGGGAGGGCGGGCAAGAGACCCAGTACTTC
TRBJ2-7,TRBV5-1,NA,15,TRBD2,CASSRASGYSYEQYF,TGCGCCAGCAGCCGAGCTAGCGGATACTCCTACGAGCAGTACTTC
TRBJ2-1,TRBV25-1,NA,15,NA,CASSQTSGTHNEQFF,TGTGCCAGCAGTCAGACCAGCGGGACACACAATGAGCAGTTCTTC
TRBJ1-2,TRBV30,NA,17,NA,CAWSGPSGLTSTRGYTF,TGTGCCTGGAGTGGTCCCTCAGGTCTGACCTCAACAAGGGGCTACACCTTC
TRBJ1-2,TRBV30,few,13,TRBD1,CAWTTGDDYGYTF,TGTGCCTGGACTACAGGGGACGACTATGGCTACACCTTC
TRBJ2-1,TRBV5-1,NA,15,TRBD2,CASSLAGSSYNEQFF,TGCGCCAGCAGCTTAGCGGGGAGCTCCTACAATGAGCAGTTCTTC
TRBJ2-3,TRBV19,NA,15,TRBD2,CASSPLRTSGDTQYF,TGTGCCAGTAGTCCCCTCCGGACTAGCGGAGATACGCAGTATTTT
TRBJ1-1,TRBV19,NA,16,NA,CASSIAGAELQGEAFF,TGTGCCAGTAGTATAGCTGGGGCAGAGCTTCAGGGAGAAGCTTTCTTT
TRBJ2-5,TRBV6-5,NA,16,TRBD1,CASSYSAGGSQETQYF,TGTGCCAGCAGTTACTCGGCAGGGGGCTCCCAAGAGACCCAGTACTTC
TRBJ2-7,TRBV4-1,few,15,TRBD1,CASSQGTGNSYEQYF,TGCGCCAGCAGCCAAGGGACAGGGAACTCCTACGAGCAGTACTTC
TRBJ1-3,TRBV18,NA,14,NA,CASSPGDSGNTIYF,TGTGCCAGCTCACCCGGGGACTCTGGAAACACCATATATTTT
TRBJ2-3,TRBV10-2,NA,14,NA,CASSLTSPPDTQYF,TGCGCCAGCAGCCTTACTAGCCCCCCAGATACGCAGTATTTT
TRBJ2-7,TRBV11-2,NA,13,TRBD2,CASSSIISGRRYF,TGTGCCAGCAGCTCAATAATTAGCGGGAGGAGGTACTTC
TRBJ2-2,TRBV5-1,NA,16,NA,CASSLGQGLNTGELFF,TGCGCCAGCAGCTTGGGCCAGGGGTTGAACACCGGGGAGCTGTTTTTT
TRBJ2-3,TRBV5-4,NA,15,TRBD2,CASSRSGSDRDTQYF,TGTGCCAGCAGCCGGAGCGGGAGTGACAGAGATACGCAGTATTTT
TRBJ1-1,TRBV21-1,NA,16,NA,CASSHYRDFQATEAFF,TGTGCCAGCAGCCATTACCGGGACTTCCAGGCCACTGAAGCTTTCTTT
TRBJ1-6,TRBV15,few,15,TRBD1,CATGDRGRSNSPLHF,TGTGCCACGGGGGACAGGGGGCGTTCTAATTCACCCCTCCACTTT
TRBJ2-5,TRBV12-5,NA,11,NA,CASGLSETQYF,TGTGCTAGTGGTTTGTCGGAGACCCAGTACTTC
TRBJ1-1,TRBV7-9,NA,13,NA,CASSLISGAEAFF,TGTGCCAGCAGCTTAATTTCGGGTGCTGAAGCTTTCTTT
TRBJ2-1,TRBV15,NA,15,NA,CATSAGGTRDNEQFF,TGTGCCACCAGCGCGGGTGGGACAAGGGACAATGAGCAGTTCTTC
TRBJ2-1,TRBV5-4,NA,15,TRBD1,CASSASGQAYNEQFF,TGTGCCAGCAGCGCCTCGGGACAGGCATACAATGAGCAGTTCTTC
TRBJ2-2,TRBV29-1,NA,13,NA,CSARNAESGELFF,TGCAGTGCTAGAAATGCGGAATCCGGGGAGCTGTTTTTT